The next 8 T cell receptor beta chains were all read from a single sample in a study of blood T cell repertoires in COVID-19. Using immunoSEQ multiplex PCR, the repertoire was profiled, and TCRdb retains in-frame clones only, with some absent. Here the sample spans roughly 85,000 clones, 70% to 90% being singletons. The sample was peripheral blood. Receptor source: a man aged 45-65 years with active or convalescent COVID-19.

V usage is TRBV4-1 and J usage is TRBJ2-5, with 10 bases lining up with TRBD2. The trim removed 0 bases at V and 5 bases at J, leaving 6 bases unmatched. CDR3 length: 16 amino acids. Per germline, CDR1 MGHRA and CDR2 YSYEKL. The CDR3 loop reads CASSQEFRAGGETQYF. The CDR3, as DNA: TGCGCCAGCAGCCAAGAATTTCGAGCGGGGGGGGAGACCCAGTACTTC.

The chain uses TRBV6-6 and TRBJ1-1; D is ambiguous. CDR1 is MNHNY and CDR2 is SVGAGI in the germline V gene (reference sequence). With 5 bases removed from V and 1 base from J, the gap between germline ends came to 11 bases. This CDR3 comprises 14 residues. CDR3 bases: TGTGCCAGCAGTCCCACTGGTCGGAACACTGAAGCTTTCTTT. Amino acids: CASSPTGRNTEAFF.

This clone was found once. The V gene is TRBV18, the J gene TRBJ2-5; 10 nucleotides line up with TRBD2. The ends lost 6 bases at V and 4 bases at J; junction bases unmatched: 11. Germline CDR1 is KGHSH and CDR2 is LQKENI. There are 16 residues in the CDR3. The CDR3 nucleotides are TGTGCCAGCTCGCCATCCAGCGGGGGGGCCGGAGAGACCCAGTACTTC. Translated: CASSPSSGGAGETQYF.

The chain carries TRBV24-1 and TRBJ2-3; possible D gene TRBD1, 5 bases. The CDR3 covers 13 residues. V shed 6 bases and J shed 5 bases, with 11 bases lying between them. CDR1 is KGHDR and CDR2 is SFDVKD in the germline V gene. In DNA form, the CDR3 reads TGTGCCACCAGTCAAGGAAGGGGAGATACGCAGTATTTT. Its protein is CATSQGRGDTQYF.

The CDR3 is CSAVGTSGGSNTEAFF. The CDR3, as DNA: TGCAGTGCAGTAGGGACCTCGGGGGGATCGAACACTGAAGCTTTCTTT. J is TRBJ1-1 and V is TRBV29-1; possibly TRBD1 for D (5 bases). The CDR3 consists of 16 residues. The germline CDR1 and CDR2 sequences are SQVTM and ANQGSEA.

The chain couples TRBV7-9 to TRBJ1-4; TRBD1 is a possible D gene (5 bases). This CDR3 comprises 15 residues. Germline assignment: CDR1 SEHNR and CDR2 FQNEAQ (reference sequence). V was clipped by 1 base and J by 17 bases, with 23 bases between them. The CDR3 reads CASSLEVGRTPFEFF. DNA of the CDR3: TGTGCCAGCAGCTTAGAAGTTGGTCGGACACCCTTCGAATTTTTT.

The chain is built from TRBV19 and TRBJ2-2, with 9 bases matching TRBD2. The CDR3 covers 15 residues. Per germline, CDR1 LNHDA and CDR2 SQIVND (reference sequence). Unmatched junction bases numbered 6, after V lost 3 bases and J lost 7 bases. The CDR3 here is CASSILAGYDGELFF. The CDR3 bases are TGTGCCAGTAGTATCCTAGCGGGATATGACGGGGAGCTGTTTTTT.

The chain uses TRBV29-1 and TRBJ2-7, with 13 bases identical to TRBD2. The CDR3 is 16 residues long. The germline gives CDR1 SQVTM, CDR2 ANQGSEA. Losses at the gene ends were 0 bases for V and 2 bases for J; bases not matched to a gene: 4. The CDR3: CSVEDRGLAGPYEQYF. The CDR3 DNA reads TGCAGCGTTGAAGATCGGGGACTAGCGGGACCCTACGAGCAGTACTTC.